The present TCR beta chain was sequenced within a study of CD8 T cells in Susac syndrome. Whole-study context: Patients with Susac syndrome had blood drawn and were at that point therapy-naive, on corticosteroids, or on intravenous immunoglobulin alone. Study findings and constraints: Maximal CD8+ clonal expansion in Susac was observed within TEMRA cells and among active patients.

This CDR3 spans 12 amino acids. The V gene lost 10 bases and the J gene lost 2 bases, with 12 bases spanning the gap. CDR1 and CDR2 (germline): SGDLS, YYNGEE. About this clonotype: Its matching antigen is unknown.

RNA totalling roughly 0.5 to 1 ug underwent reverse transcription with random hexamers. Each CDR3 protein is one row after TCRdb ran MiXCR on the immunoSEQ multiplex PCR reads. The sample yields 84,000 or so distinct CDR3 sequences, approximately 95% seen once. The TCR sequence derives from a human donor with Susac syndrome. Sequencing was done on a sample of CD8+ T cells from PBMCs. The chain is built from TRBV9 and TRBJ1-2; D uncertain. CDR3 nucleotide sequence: TGTGCCTCAACCTCAGGCAACTATGGCTACACCTTC. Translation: CASTSGNYGYTF.